This T cell receptor (beta chain) comes out of a study of T-cell memory formation after mild COVID-19. Study overall: Largely, the TCR clusters proved donor specific.

Barcoded TCR alpha and TCR beta cDNA libraries with UMIs came from 5'RACE using constant-segment primers. One entry per CDR3 protein, called by TCRdb with MiXCR from the 5' RACE reads. The sample holds around 320,000 distinct CDR3 sequences, around 28% seen once. As for this clonotype: Antigen specificity is unknown.

The CDR3 consists of 16 residues. With 4 bases clipped from V and 8 bases from J, the junction kept 13 bases outside the gene matches. Whole-study results and caveats: Researchers report contracting CD4+ clones mostly in CM and EM, with CD8+ clones in EMRA. Clones shrinking from day 15 to 85 showed even CD4/CD8 mixes; later expanders tilted CD4+.

This TCR came from an adult woman who had mild COVID-19 (a few samples of this study predate the infection). Cell type and time point are not known. The genes are TRBV12-3 or TRBV12-4 and TRBJ2-1; 8 nucleotides line up with TRBD2. Sequences were obtained from PBMCs or a T cell subset sorted from them (not recorded which). The CDR3 coding sequence is TGTGCCAGCAGTTGGGGGACTAGTTGGGGTCGGGATGAGCAGTTCTTC. Translating gives CASSWGTSWGRDEQFF.